The 17 T cell receptor beta chains reported below all come from one sample, sequenced in a study of low-dose radiotherapy and immunotherapy resistance in tumors. Both TCRalpha and TCRbeta chains were reverse transcribed with V-gene-specific primers. PCR amplification of the TCRs was performed with Phusion for about 20 PCR cycles, and it relied on a constant-region primer together with a V-primer adapter. TCRdb ran MiXCR on the reads and lists one entry per CDR3 protein. Seen here are roughly 10,000 distinct CDR3 sequences, about two fifths observed once, and the top ten hold 5% to 6%. The receptors shown here come from a human donor with advanced metastatic prostate, ovarian, gallbladder or colorectal cancer (not recorded which). This table probably holds off-target reads from a library built for another chain.

This clonotype was recorded a few times. The chain combines TRBV27 with TRBJ1-4; 8 bases agree with TRBD1. CDR1 MNHEY and CDR2 SMNVEV come from the germline V gene (reference sequence). There are 12 residues in the CDR3. Germline trimming cut 6 bases from V and 7 bases from J; bases unmatched to any gene: 1. CDR3 region: CASRTGVEKLFF. The CDR3 DNA follows: TGTGCCAGCAGGACAGGGGTTGAAAAACTGTTTTTT.

This clonotype came up a few times. This chain uses TRBV12-3 or TRBV12-4 with TRBJ1-2; the D gene is possibly TRBD1 (6 bases). Trimming stripped 6 bases from V and 6 bases from J, with 20 bases between. The CDR3 extends over 15 amino acids. The CDR3 region is CASSQLQGGEDGYTF. The CDR3 coding sequence is TGTGCCAGCAGCCAACTACAGGGAGGAGAGGATGGCTACACCTTC.

This clonotype was seen a few times. The CDR3 protein is CATRGGGSNTGELFF. CDR3 in DNA: TGCGCCACCCGCGGGGGCGGAAGCAACACCGGGGAGCTGTTTTTT. The V gene is TRBV5-1, the J gene TRBJ2-2; D may be TRBD2 (7 bases). The germline CDR1 and CDR2 sequences are SGHRS and YFSETQ. V lost 9 bases, J lost 2 bases, and 17 bases lay in between. The CDR3 has 15 amino acids.

This chain uses TRBV2 with TRBJ1-5; unclear D gene. The germline V gene encodes CDR1 SNHLY and CDR2 FYNNEI. The CDR3 covers 12 residues. V was trimmed by 5 bases and J by 5 bases, leaving 7 bases between them. CDR3 region: CASSRLYQPQHF. As DNA, the CDR3 is TGTGCCAGCAGTCGACTTTATCAGCCCCAGCATTTT.

The chain combines TRBV6-1 with TRBJ2-3, with TRBD2 identical over 7 bases. V was clipped by 5 bases and J by 7 bases; unmatched bases: 15. Germline lookup yields CDR1 MNHNS and CDR2 SASEGT. CDR3 length equals 16 residues. CDR3 in amino acids: CASSPATSRFINTQYF. Here the CDR3 DNA reads TGTGCCAGCAGTCCTGCGACTAGCAGATTTATCAATACGCAGTATTTT.

This sequence joins TRBV15 and TRBJ1-2; D unclear. CDR3 size: 13 residues. V gave up 6 bases and J gave up 0 bases, with 8 bases separating them. Germline-derived CDR1 and CDR2 are LNHNV and YYDKDF (reference sequence). The CDR3: CATSGRSNYGYTF. The DNA for the CDR3 is TGTGCCACCAGTGGCAGGTCTAACTATGGCTACACCTTC.

V gene TRBV7-9 combines with J gene TRBJ2-7, with TRBD1 matching over 9 bases. This CDR3 comprises 15 residues. Germline V gene lookup returns CDR1 SEHNR and CDR2 FQNEAQ (reference sequence). Trimming took 5 bases from V and 3 from J; bases not matched to a gene: 8. The CDR3 sequence: CASSPWGDRDYEQYF. For the CDR3, the DNA is TGTGCCAGCAGCCCCTGGGGGGACAGGGACTACGAGCAGTACTTC.

The chain couples TRBV10-2 to TRBJ2-5, with no clear D. Trimming stripped 4 bases from V and 4 bases from J, with 13 bases between. CDR1 and CDR2 (germline): WSHSY, SAAADI. The length of the CDR3 is 14 residues. CDR3 nucleotides: TGCGCCAGCAGTGTCCGGACCGCAGGAGAGACCCAGTACTTC. It encodes CASSVRTAGETQYF.

This clonotype is classed as medium-sized (0.01 to 0.1%). The rearrangement uses TRBV5-4 and TRBJ2-1, with a possible D match to TRBD2 (6 bases). Germline values: CDR1 SGHNT, CDR2 YYREEE (reference sequence). The CDR3 sequence is 16 residues long. Trimming pared 4 bases from V and 0 bases from J, leaving 14 bases between. The CDR3 here is CASSGASESSYNEQFF. The CDR3 region has the DNA TGTGCCAGCAGCGGGGCTAGCGAAAGCTCCTACAATGAGCAGTTCTTC.

A few counts support this clonotype. V is TRBV29-1 and J is TRBJ2-1, with 7 bases aligning to TRBD2. J lost 5 bases, V lost 6 bases, and 4 bases had no gene match. Germline V gene sequence: CDR1 SQVTM, CDR2 ANQGSEA. The CDR3 has 12 residues. CDR3 amino acids: CSVARGDNEQFF. The DNA of the CDR3 is TGCAGCGTAGCCCGGGGGGACAATGAGCAGTTCTTC.

Only a few counts were recorded for this clonotype. The rearrangement joins TRBV7-2 to TRBJ2-7; no definite D call. This CDR3 comprises 12 residues. V lost 2 bases and J lost 7, with 9 bases in between. Germline V gives CDR1 SGHTA, CDR2 FQGNSA. CDR3 sequence: CASSLNRWEQYF. The DNA of the CDR3 is TGTGCCAGCAGCTTAAACCGGTGGGAGCAGTACTTC.

This clonotype was seen a handful of times. The chain combines TRBV5-4 with TRBJ2-3; 8 bases are a match to TRBD2. In germline, CDR1 is SGHNT, CDR2 YYREEE (reference sequence). The V segment lost 4 bases and the J segment 3 bases; nucleotides outside the gene matches: 10. This CDR3 is built from 16 residues. This CDR3 reads CASSPEAGGGTDTQYF. The CDR3 coding sequence is TGTGCCAGCAGCCCGGAGGCGGGAGGAGGGACAGATACGCAGTATTTT.

The CDR3 loop reads CASSTNDRGVEGANVLTF. Here the CDR3 DNA reads TGTGCCAGCAGTACCAATGACAGGGGAGTTGAAGGGGCCAACGTCCTGACTTTC. The V call is TRBV6-6, the J call TRBJ2-6; TRBD1 matches at 8 bases. V shed 5 bases and J 4 bases; nucleotides not matched to a gene: 13. The germline CDR1 and CDR2 sequences are MNHNY and SVGAGI (reference sequence). CDR3 length: 18 amino acids.

The gene calls are TRBV23-1 and TRBJ2-7; D unresolved. TRBV23-1 is identified as an open reading frame with a role that is uncertain. The CDR3 totals 13 residues. Deletions cut 3 bases from V and 3 bases from J, with 9 bases between. The DNA for the CDR3 is TGCGCCAGCAGTCAGGGCCAGAGCTACGAGCAGTACTTC. Its translation is CASSQGQSYEQYF.

The chain joins TRBV7-2 to TRBJ2-6, with D possibly TRBD2 on 6 matching bases. The ends were cut back, 7 bases at V and 4 bases at J, with 11 bases in the middle. CDR3 length equals 14 residues. Looked up from germline, CDR1 is SGHTA and CDR2 is FQGNSA. In DNA, the CDR3 is TGTGCCAGCACCCGCGGGGACGGGGCCAACGTCCTGACTTTC. Translation: CASTRGDGANVLTF.

V gene TRBV12-3 or TRBV12-4 combines with J gene TRBJ2-5; 14 nucleotides align to TRBD2. V lost 6 bases, J lost 2 bases, and 8 bases stayed unmatched. The CDR3 covers 17 residues. The CDR3, as DNA: TGTGCCAGCAGGCTGGGACTAGCGGGAGTGGCACAAGAGACCCAGTACTTC. Translation gives CASRLGLAGVAQETQYF.

This clonotype was observed a few times. The chain combines TRBV4-1 with TRBJ2-1; D may be TRBD1 or TRBD2 (5 bases each). Germline V gene data show CDR1 as MGHRA and CDR2 as YSYEKL. The CDR3 is made up of 16 amino acids. Trimming removed 3 bases from V and 2 bases from J, with 14 bases in between. CDR3: CASSQPGRDPYNEQFF. CDR3 sequence (DNA): TGCGCCAGCAGCCAGCCTGGCAGGGACCCCTACAATGAGCAGTTCTTC.